Below, 13 T cell receptor beta chains from the same sample are listed, as sequenced in a study of regulatory T cells in long-lasting Graves disease (dated by TCRdb to about 2021). The time point label on this specimen signifies: persistent/refractory GD, antithyroid drugs over 5 years with positive TRAb. RNA was extracted from PBMCs in TRIzol for both TCR sequencing and RNA sequencing. Library method: multiplex PCR. The sequencing machine was an Illumina HiSeq 4000. CDR3 regions were amplified by Arm-PCR with iRepertoire HTBI primers to construct TCR beta libraries. TCRdb reworked the public reads: Q25 trimming with fastp, MiXCR clone assembly, productive beta chains retained. Entries are consolidated by CDR3 protein sequence, retaining the most common genes and DNA. For this sample the table gives a few hundred thousand distinct CDR3 sequences, of which about 20% were detected only once. Of the sample, about a quarter is held by the ten largest clones.

The sequencing used peripheral blood mononuclear cells (PBMCs), collected when the disease was refractory, from a patient treated with antithyroid drugs. Receptor source: a female donor with Graves disease.

In DNA, the CDR3 is TGTGCCAGCAGACCAGGGGACTTGAACACCGGGGAGCTGTTTTTT. Its protein is CASRPGDLNTGELFF. The rearrangement joins TRBV28 to TRBJ2-2; D tentatively reads TRBD1 or TRBD2 (6 bases each). V lost 6 bases and J lost 1, with 12 bases in between. The CDR3 contains 15 residues. Germline lookup yields CDR1 MDHEN and CDR2 SYDVKM.

V usage is TRBV5-5 and J usage is TRBJ2-5, with TRBD2 as a possible D gene (5 bases). Germline V gene data show CDR1 as SGHKS and CDR2 as YYEKEE (reference sequence). The V end lost 4 bases, the J end lost 0 bases, and 10 bases lay between the germline ends. The CDR3 covers 14 residues. CDR3 in DNA: TGTGCCAGCAGCCCGGGATGGGACCAAGAGACCCAGTACTTC. Residues: CASSPGWDQETQYF.

Only one count was recorded for this clonotype. Its ends do not fully match the called genes, so a read error is possible. The rearrangement uses TRBV7-2 and TRBJ1-1; D unclear. In germline, CDR1 is SGHTA, CDR2 FQGNSA. This CDR3 spans 14 amino acids. In DNA form, the CDR3 reads TGTGCCGGCAGCCCGCCACGGTTGAACACTGAAGCTTTCTTT. Translating gives CAGSPPRLNTEAFF.

This clonotype appeared a few times. The chain uses TRBV18 and TRBJ1-1, with 8 bases matching TRBD1. CDR3 length: 16 amino acids. Germline CDR1 reads KGHSH; CDR2 reads LQKENI. V trimming: 3 bases; J trimming: 1 base; junction bases outside the gene matches: 7. The CDR3 protein is CASSPGRGLGNTEAFF. The DNA of the CDR3 is TGTGCCAGCTCACCGGGCAGGGGGCTTGGGAACACTGAAGCTTTCTTT.

The chain joins TRBV27 to TRBJ1-1; D unclear. Per germline, CDR1 MNHEY and CDR2 SMNVEV (reference sequence). The CDR3 is 18 residues long. Trimming pared 8 bases from V and 5 bases from J, leaving 30 bases between. CDR3 sequence reads: CASSPPGWEGVHNTEAFF. The CDR3 DNA is TGTGCCAGCTCACCACCGGGGTGGGAAGGCGTACACAATACTGAAGCTTTCTTT.

This clonotype was picked up a small number of times. The chain combines TRBV5-1 with TRBJ1-4, with TRBD1 identical over 7 bases. Losses at the gene ends were 2 bases for V and 3 bases for J; bases not matched to a gene: 10. Germline V gene sequence: CDR1 SGHRS, CDR2 YFSETQ. The CDR3 is 17 residues long. The CDR3 loop is CASSFNPATGPNEKLFF. The CDR3 nucleotides are TGCGCCAGCAGCTTCAACCCGGCGACAGGGCCTAATGAAAAACTGTTTTTT. Looking up the rest from reference TRBV5-1 and TRBJ1-4 gives the full variable domain: KAGVTQTPRYLIKTRGQQVTLSCSPISGHRSVSWYQQTPGQGLQFLFEYFSETQRNKGNFPGRFSGRQFSNSRSEMNVSTLELGDSALYLCASSFNPATGPNEKLFFGSGTQLSVL.

This clonotype came up a few times. This chain joins TRBV28 and TRBJ2-1, with 8 bases identical to TRBD2. The germline V gene has CDR1 MDHEN and CDR2 SYDVKM. V trimming: 6 bases; J trimming: 10 bases; junction bases outside the gene matches: 11. This CDR3 has 14 amino acids. This CDR3 is CASRPIAGRLEQFF. The DNA for the CDR3 is TGTGCCAGCAGACCTATAGCGGGGCGGTTGGAGCAGTTCTTC.

A word on this clonotype: Possible read error: a much larger clone is one base away. V gene TRBV28 combines with J gene TRBJ1-4, with a tentative D call TRBD1 (5 bases). Germline-derived CDR1 and CDR2 are MDHEN and SYDVKM. The CDR3 is made up of 14 amino acids. V was cut by 6 bases and J by 6 bases, with 14 bases left in between. CDR3 nucleotide sequence: TGTGCCAGCAGGGACGGGACGGTTGATGAAAAACTGTTTTTT. Encoded protein: CASRDGTVDEKLFF.

The V call is TRBV29-1, the J call TRBJ2-5, with D hard to call. The germline V gene encodes CDR1 SQVTM and CDR2 ANQGSEA. V lost 2 bases, J lost 5 bases, and 6 bases lay in between. The CDR3 sequence is 11 residues long. CDR3 protein: CSVEMSETQYF. CDR3 sequence (DNA): TGCAGCGTTGAAATGTCGGAGACCCAGTACTTC.

The V and J genes are TRBV9 and TRBJ2-7, with 7 bases matching TRBD2. The ends lost 0 bases at V and 4 bases at J; junction bases unmatched: 4. CDR1 is SGDLS, CDR2 YYNGEE, per germline. The CDR3 is made up of 14 amino acids. The CDR3 nucleotides read TGTGCCAGCAGCGTAGCGACCGGGGGGTACGAGCAGTACTTC. Translation: CASSVATGGYEQYF.

This clonotype has a handful of counts. The chain recombines TRBV7-8 with TRBJ2-7; no definite D call. From germline, CDR1 is SGHVS and CDR2 FQNEAQ. This CDR3 contains 11 residues. Between the trimmed V and J ends, which lost 1 base and 8 bases, there was a span of 6 bases. CDR3 loop: CASSLEFQQYF. CDR3 DNA sequence: TGTGCCAGCAGCTTAGAATTTCAGCAGTACTTC.

This clonotype has a count of ten or more. This chain connects TRBV10-3 to TRBJ1-1; 7 nucleotides match TRBD1. This CDR3 is built from 13 residues. The J segment lost 5 bases and the V segment lost 6 bases, leaving 6 bases of the junction unmatched. Germline lookup yields CDR1 ENHRY and CDR2 SYGVKD. The CDR3 DNA reads as TGTGCCATCAGACAGGGGTTTCGGACTGAAGCTTTCTTT. As protein: CAIRQGFRTEAFF.

This clonotype was recorded many times. CDR3: CASSSGLEPETQYF. In DNA, the CDR3 is TGTGCCAGCAGCTCGGGACTAGAACCAGAGACCCAGTACTTC. The V gene is TRBV7-9, the J gene TRBJ2-5; 8 bases are a match to TRBD2. The germline V gene has CDR1 SEHNR and CDR2 FQNEAQ (reference sequence). CDR3 length equals 14 residues. V lost 4 bases to trimming and J lost 4 bases; unmatched junction nucleotides: 5.